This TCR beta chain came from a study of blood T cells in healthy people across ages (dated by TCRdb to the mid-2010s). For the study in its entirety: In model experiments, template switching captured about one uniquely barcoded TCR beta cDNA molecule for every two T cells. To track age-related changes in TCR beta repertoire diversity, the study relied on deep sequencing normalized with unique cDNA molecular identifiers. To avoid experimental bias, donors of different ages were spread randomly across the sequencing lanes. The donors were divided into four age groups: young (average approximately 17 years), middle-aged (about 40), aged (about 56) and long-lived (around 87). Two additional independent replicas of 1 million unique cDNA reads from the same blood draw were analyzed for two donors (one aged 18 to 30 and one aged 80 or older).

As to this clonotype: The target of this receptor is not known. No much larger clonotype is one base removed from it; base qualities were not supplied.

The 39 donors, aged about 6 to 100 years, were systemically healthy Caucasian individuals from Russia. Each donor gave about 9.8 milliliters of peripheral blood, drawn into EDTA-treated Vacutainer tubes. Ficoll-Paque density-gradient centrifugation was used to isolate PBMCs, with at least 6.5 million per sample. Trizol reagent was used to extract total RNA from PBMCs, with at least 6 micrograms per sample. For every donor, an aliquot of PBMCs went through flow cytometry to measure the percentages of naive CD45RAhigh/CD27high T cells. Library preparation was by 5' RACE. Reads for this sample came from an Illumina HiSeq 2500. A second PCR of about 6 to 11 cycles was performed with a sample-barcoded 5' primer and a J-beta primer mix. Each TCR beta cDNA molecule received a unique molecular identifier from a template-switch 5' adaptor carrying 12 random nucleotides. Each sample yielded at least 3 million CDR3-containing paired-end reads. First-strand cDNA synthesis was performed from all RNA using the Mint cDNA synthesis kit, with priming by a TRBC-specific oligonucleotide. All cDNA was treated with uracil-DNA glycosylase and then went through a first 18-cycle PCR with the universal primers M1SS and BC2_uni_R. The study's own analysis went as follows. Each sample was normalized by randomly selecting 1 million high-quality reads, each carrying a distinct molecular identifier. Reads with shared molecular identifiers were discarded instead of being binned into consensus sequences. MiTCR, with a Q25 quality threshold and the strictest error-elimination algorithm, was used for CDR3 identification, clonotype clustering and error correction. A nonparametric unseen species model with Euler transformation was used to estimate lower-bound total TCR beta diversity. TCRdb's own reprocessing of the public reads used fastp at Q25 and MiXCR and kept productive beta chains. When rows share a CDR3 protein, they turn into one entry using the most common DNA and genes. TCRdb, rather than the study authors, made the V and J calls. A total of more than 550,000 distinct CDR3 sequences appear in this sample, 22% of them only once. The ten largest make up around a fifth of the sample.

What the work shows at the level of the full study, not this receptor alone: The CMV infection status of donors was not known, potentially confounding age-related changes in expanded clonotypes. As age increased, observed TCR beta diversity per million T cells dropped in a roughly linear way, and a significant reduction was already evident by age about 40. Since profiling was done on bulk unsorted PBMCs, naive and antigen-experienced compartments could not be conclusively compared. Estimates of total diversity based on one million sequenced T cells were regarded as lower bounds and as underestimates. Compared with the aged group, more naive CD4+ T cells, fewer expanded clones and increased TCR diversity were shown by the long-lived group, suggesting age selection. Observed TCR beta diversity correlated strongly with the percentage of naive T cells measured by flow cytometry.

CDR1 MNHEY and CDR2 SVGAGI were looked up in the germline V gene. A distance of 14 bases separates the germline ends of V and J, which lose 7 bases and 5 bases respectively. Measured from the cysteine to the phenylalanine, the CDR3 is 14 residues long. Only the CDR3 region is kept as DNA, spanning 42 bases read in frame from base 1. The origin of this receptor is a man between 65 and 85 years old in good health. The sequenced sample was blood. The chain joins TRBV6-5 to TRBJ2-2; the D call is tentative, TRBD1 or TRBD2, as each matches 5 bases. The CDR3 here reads CASMRKGSTGELFF. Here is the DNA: TGTGCCAGCATGCGAAAGGGGAGTACCGGGGAGCTGTTTTTT.